This T cell receptor beta chain was captured by sequencing in a study of blood T cell repertoires in COVID-19. On the study more broadly: Collection of acute and convalescent COVID-19 samples took place in the United States, Italy and Spain. From T cells, B-cell-depleted T cells, or PBMCs came the material, which was cDNA or gDNA.

Per germline, CDR1 SQVTM and CDR2 ANQGSEA. This CDR3 region has 15 residues. V shed 4 bases and J shed 1 base, with 16 bases lying between them. Original processing methods: Amplification of reference gene primers provided the estimated nucleated cell counts. Clones were read by immunoSEQ multiplex PCR, and TCRdb kept only the in-frame ones, dropping some. That table gives V, J and clone size, and the DNA gave D and trimming. The sample includes some 83,000 clones, around 88% of them seen just once. The source is a man in his 60s with acute or convalescent COVID-19. The sample consisted of peripheral blood. The rearrangement joins TRBV29-1 to TRBJ1-1; D is ambiguous. The CDR3, as DNA: TGCAGCGTTGCGTATCGGGTTTCCCAGAACACTGAAGCTTTCTTT. Translated: CSVAYRVSQNTEAFF. The whole variable domain, remainder taken from reference TRBV29-1 and TRBJ1-1, is SAVISQKPSRDICQRGTSLTIQCQVDSQVTMMFWYRQQPGQSLTLIATANQGSEATYESGFVIDKFPISRPNLTFSTLTVSNMSPEDSSIYLCSVAYRVSQNTEAFFGQGTRLTVV.